This is a list of T cell receptor beta chains from one sample in a study of blood T cell repertoires in COVID-19. Libraries were prepared by immunoSEQ multiplex PCR; TCRdb keeps only in-frame clonotypes and omits some of them. Among roughly 500,000 clones listed, 89% were seen once. The material sequenced was peripheral blood. The receptors were gathered from a man between 18 and 29 years old with COVID-19, enrolled during active disease. Both conserved end residues are part of each CDR3. Fields, in order: D gene, J gene, V gene, CDR3 protein, CDR3 DNA. A D gene is named only where the DNA matches it firmly.

-,TRBJ2-3,TRBV27,CASRARAGVVADTQYF,TGTGCCAGCCGTGCCCGGGCGGGTGTTGTCGCAGATACGCAGTATTTT
-,TRBJ2-1,TRBV15,CATSRGGGIPDEQFF,TGTGCCACCAGCAGAGGGGGAGGCATTCCCGATGAGCAGTTCTTC
TRBD1,TRBJ1-4,TRBV7-9,CASSPRGQGNEKLFF,TGTGCCAGCAGCCCCAGGGGGCAGGGTAATGAAAAACTGTTTTTT
-,TRBJ2-1,TRBV19,CASTIPSQGLNEQFF,TGTGCCAGTACCATTCCCAGCCAGGGGTTAAATGAGCAGTTCTTC
TRBD1,TRBJ2-1,TRBV9,CASSADRASYNEQFF,TGTGCCAGCAGCGCCGACAGGGCTTCCTACAATGAGCAGTTCTTC
TRBD1,TRBJ2-5,TRBV3-1/TRBV3-2,CASSQGDRGLIQETQYF,TGTGCCAGCAGCCAAGGTGACAGGGGCTTAATCCAAGAGACCCAGTACTTC
-,TRBJ1-5,TRBV18,CASSPTVNQPQHF,TGTGCCAGCTCACCGACAGTTAATCAGCCCCAGCATTTT
-,TRBJ2-5,TRBV7-9,CASSLGSGGETQYF,TGTGCCAGCAGCCTCGGGTCCGGCGGGGAGACCCAGTACTTC
-,TRBJ1-1,TRBV6-5,CASSTHTATNTEAFF,TGTGCCAGCAGTACCCACACCGCCACAAACACTGAAGCTTTCTTT
-,TRBJ2-2,TRBV9,CASSLRSNTGELFF,TGTGCCAGCAGCTTGCGGTCGAACACCGGGGAGCTGTTTTTT
-,TRBJ2-1,TRBV2,CASSASTRGSYNEQFF,TGTGCCAGCAGTGCGTCTACTCGGGGCTCCTACAATGAGCAGTTCTTC